This TCR beta chain was obtained from a study of regulatory T cells in long-lasting Graves disease. Study findings and constraints: Favored gene segments in persistent disease were TRBV28, TRBJ1-2 and TRBJ2-5. Sharing of public clonotypes was greater in persistent patients (2,741) than in new patients (roughly 970).

CDR1 and CDR2 (germline): SGHAT, FQNNGV. The ends were cut back, 1 base at V and 8 bases at J, with 9 bases in the middle. This CDR3 is 13 amino acids long. This clonotype has a count of ten or more. What it binds is unknown. Libraries of TCR beta came from iRepertoire HTBI primers plus Arm-PCR of CDR3 regions. TCRdb independently ran MiXCR on the multiplex PCR reads; one entry per CDR3 protein. The sample lists about 400,000 distinct CDR3 sequences, about 17% occurring once. Time point: newly diagnosed GD, antithyroid drugs for less than 3 months. There was RNA extracted from PBMCs, and the TCR library was made from it. These data were also filed under a second study, of T cells in Graves' hyperthyroidism and ophthalmopathy.

The material sequenced was peripheral blood mononuclear cells (PBMCs), taken at new diagnosis, from a patient treated with antithyroid drugs. The J gene is TRBJ1-5, the V gene TRBV11-2; D is possibly TRBD1 (5 bases). The receptor comes from a woman under 30 with Graves disease. DNA of the CDR3: TGTGCCAGCAGCTTAGGGTTGGGGGAGCCCCAGCATTTT. Translation gives CASSLGLGEPQHF.